Listed here are 17 T cell receptor beta chains from one sample, sequenced in a study of long-term antiretroviral therapy in people with HIV. It was version v3.0 of the immunoSEQ assay that was run at survey level. Sequenced by immunoSEQ multiplex PCR; TCRdb stores in-frame clones only, minus some. The sample holds more than 25,000 clones; over 85% are singletons and the top ten take 6.4%. The starting material was unsorted PBMCs, obtained approximately 6.3 years after starting antiretroviral therapy. The receptors here all came from a middle-aged woman with HIV.

The chain is built from TRBV10-3 and TRBJ2-3; 7 bases agree with TRBD2. The V and J ends lost 5 bases and 4 bases, in that order; junction bases with no gene match: 9. This CDR3 is 15 amino acids long. Looked up from germline, CDR1 is ENHRY and CDR2 is SYGVKD. Here the CDR3 reads CAISQRERGPDTQYF. The CDR3, as DNA: TGTGCCATCAGTCAAAGGGAGCGGGGCCCAGATACGCAGTATTTT.

This clone was observed once. The chain links TRBV29-1 to TRBJ2-3; 11 bases agree with TRBD2. CDR3 length: 14 residues. The V gene end was trimmed by 8 bases and the J gene end by 3 bases; junction bases not matched to a gene: 7. Germline CDR1 reads SQVTM; CDR2 reads ANQGSEA. CDR3 sequence reads: CSTRLAGSTDTQYF. The CDR3, as DNA: TGCAGCACCAGACTAGCGGGGTCTACAGATACGCAGTATTTT.

V gene TRBV19 combines with J gene TRBJ1-4, with 7 bases identical to TRBD1. The germline gives CDR1 LNHDA, CDR2 SQIVND (reference sequence). The CDR3 extends over 14 amino acids. V was pared by 3 bases and J by 7 bases, with 5 bases of the junction left unmatched. The CDR3 loop reads CASSIGQVFEKLFF. The CDR3 DNA reads as TGTGCCAGTAGTATCGGACAGGTTTTTGAAAAACTGTTTTTT.

V gene TRBV7-8 combines with J gene TRBJ2-5, with TRBD2 matching over 9 bases. The germline V gene has CDR1 SGHVS and CDR2 FQNEAQ. The CDR3 contains 16 residues. V shed 1 base and J 2 bases; nucleotides not matched to a gene: 5. The chain's CDR3 is CASSLGFSGGQETQYF. CDR3 nucleotides: TGTGCCAGCAGCTTAGGCTTTAGCGGGGGACAAGAGACCCAGTACTTC.

This chain joins TRBV15 and TRBJ2-7; either TRBD1 or TRBD2 may fit D (5 bases each). The CDR3 spans 13 residues. CDR1 is LNHNV and CDR2 is YYDKDF in the germline V gene (reference sequence). Trimming cost V 7 bases and J 2 bases, with 12 bases left between them. For the CDR3, the DNA is TGTGCCACCAAGCCTGGGGGTACCTACGAGCAGTACTTC. Amino acid sequence: CATKPGGTYEQYF.

The CDR3 spells CASSQDSLNSPLHF. In DNA form, the CDR3 reads TGCGCCAGCAGCCAGGACAGTCTTAATTCACCCCTCCACTTT. This chain uses TRBV4-1 with TRBJ1-6; tentative D call: TRBD1 (6 bases). Trimming removed 3 bases from V and 6 bases from J, with 9 bases in between. CDR3 length: 14 amino acids. Germline CDR1 and CDR2: MGHRA and YSYEKL.

This chain joins TRBV5-4 and TRBJ1-2; 7 nucleotides agree with TRBD1. Germline CDR1 reads SGHNT; CDR2 reads YYREEE (reference sequence). There are 16 residues in the CDR3. V shed 3 bases and J 1 base; nucleotides not matched to a gene: 9. CDR3 residues: CASSSLDRANNYGYTF. The CDR3 bases are TGTGCCAGCAGCTCCCTAGACAGGGCCAATAACTATGGCTACACCTTC.

The V call is TRBV4-2, the J call TRBJ1-5, with a possible D match to TRBD1 (5 bases). The CDR3 has 15 amino acids. The V gene lost 0 bases and the J gene lost 5 bases, with 11 bases spanning the gap. Germline CDR1 is LGHNA and CDR2 is YNFKEQ. CDR3 bases: TGTGCCAGCAGCCAAGATACGACAGTTCATCAGCCCCAGCATTTT. Its protein is CASSQDTTVHQPQHF.

The chain recombines TRBV28 with TRBJ1-5, with TRBD1 as a possible D gene (6 bases). This CDR3 region has 17 residues. V was shortened by 6 bases and J by 0 bases, with 18 bases between the two germline ends. CDR1 MDHEN and CDR2 SYDVKM come from the germline V gene. The CDR3 region is CASRPGHPLYSNQPQHF. The DNA for the CDR3 is TGTGCCAGCAGACCGGGACACCCACTATATAGCAATCAGCCCCAGCATTTT.

The chain carries TRBV15 and TRBJ1-4; TRBD1 matches 7 bases. V shed 6 bases, J shed 0 bases, and the junction held 16 bases outside the gene matches. Per germline, CDR1 LNHNV and CDR2 YYDKDF (reference sequence). The CDR3 sequence is 19 residues long. The CDR3 DNA is TGTGCCACCAGAAGCAGACAGGGTCAAGCCTTTGCAACTAATGAAAAACTGTTTTTT. Translated: CATRSRQGQAFATNEKLFF.

This clone appeared once. The CDR3 loop is CASSSTGNEKLFF. The DNA of the CDR3 is TGTGCCAGCAGTTCGACAGGGAATGAAAAACTGTTTTTT. This chain links TRBV27 with TRBJ1-4, with 7 bases that match TRBD1. Germline V gene sequence: CDR1 MNHEY, CDR2 SMNVEV (reference sequence). V was pared by 4 bases and J by 5 bases, with 1 base of the junction left unmatched. The CDR3 runs to 13 residues.

The chain joins TRBV2 to TRBJ1-1; D uncertain. The V end lost 8 bases, the J end lost 1 base, and 11 bases lay between the germline ends. The CDR3 spans 13 residues. Germline V CDR1 and CDR2: SNHLY, FYNNEI. The CDR3 loop is CASSLTENTEAFF. In DNA, the CDR3 is TGTGCCAGCTCTTTAACAGAGAACACTGAAGCTTTCTTT.

The count of this clone is one. This chain joins TRBV4-3 and TRBJ2-4; TRBD2 is a possible D gene (7 bases). Per germline, CDR1 LGHNA and CDR2 YSLEER. CDR3 length: 16 residues. V lost 4 bases, J lost 2 bases, and 15 bases lay in between. In DNA form, the CDR3 reads TGCGCCAGCAGCCCGGGGGCGGGGGTAACCAAAAACATTCAGTACTTC. Protein: CASSPGAGVTKNIQYF.

The chain uses TRBV30 and TRBJ2-5; D is uncertain. This CDR3 region has 11 residues. Germline CDR1 GTSNPN, CDR2 SVGIG (reference sequence). The ends were cut back, 0 bases at V and 5 bases at J, with 4 bases in the middle. The CDR3 DNA is TGTGCCTGGAGTGTGGCGGAGACCCAGTACTTC. Protein product: CAWSVAETQYF.

The gene calls are TRBV7-2 and TRBJ2-7; perhaps TRBD2 as D (6 bases). Trimming left V 4 bases short and J 3 bases short, with 13 bases between. The CDR3 runs 14 residues. CDR1 SGHTA and CDR2 FQGNSA come from the germline V gene. The CDR3 DNA reads as TGTGCCAGCAGCTCCTGGGGGGAGCACTACGAGCAGTACTTC. Encoded protein: CASSSWGEHYEQYF.

V gene TRBV7-9 combines with J gene TRBJ1-1; 9 bases match TRBD1. Germline loops: CDR1 SEHNR, CDR2 FQNEAQ (reference sequence). J lost 4 bases, V lost 3 bases, and 6 bases had no gene match. The length of the CDR3 is 15 residues. This CDR3 is CASSLQGGQGTEAFF. The CDR3 DNA reads TGTGCCAGCAGCTTGCAAGGGGGACAGGGCACTGAAGCTTTCTTT.

The chain is built from TRBV6-6 and TRBJ1-3, with D hard to call. CDR3 length: 14 residues. Trimming removed 6 bases from V and 0 bases from J, with 9 bases in between. The V gene's germline CDR1 is MNHNY and CDR2 SVGAGI (reference sequence). The CDR3 region is CASRFGDSGNTIYF. CDR3 DNA sequence: TGTGCCAGCAGATTTGGGGACTCTGGAAACACCATATATTTT.